This TCR beta chain derives from a study of shared clonotypes between healthy human individuals. Study results and caveats: Investigators expected sequencing depth to affect clonotype sharing among donors.

An even split of each subset's genomic DNA across several immunoSEQ plates was performed. Data came from immunoSEQ multiplex PCR; TCRdb stores just in-frame clones and leaves some out. The table has 190,000 or so clones, 65% to 70% seen once. Note on this clone: The antigen remains unidentified.

The length of the CDR3 is 13 residues. Trimming removed 6 bases at V and 5 bases at J, with 13 bases between. Germline V gives CDR1 SQVTM, CDR2 ANQGSEA. The receptor was isolated from a man aged 30-40 years in good health. V usage is TRBV29-1 and J usage is TRBJ1-4, with a tentative D call TRBD1 (6 bases). The sequencing input was memory CD4+ T cells sorted from blood. Regarding subset: CD45RA-negative fraction. CDR3 coding DNA: TGCAGCGTCGAGGGGGGCGCGAATGAAAAACTGTTTTTT. Translating it yields CSVEGGANEKLFF.